These T cell receptor beta chains were read from a single sample in a study of blood T cell repertoires in COVID-19. Assay used: immunoSEQ multiplex PCR; TCRdb lists only in-frame clones, some missing. Of around 81,000 clones listed, approximately 84% are singletons. Input material: peripheral blood. The receptor set was obtained from a human donor in a cohort sampled during active COVID-19. Each CDR3 is given with its conserved first and last residue. D genes are given only for firm matches. For some rows the clone size is stated as once, few or many, or as a class when expanded; others skip it.

j_call | d_call | v_call | clone_size | cdr3_aa | cdr3_nt
TRBJ2-7 | TRBD1 | TRBV19 | few | CASRRDRDNEQYF | TGTGCCAGTAGACGGGACAGGGACAACGAGCAGTACTTC
TRBJ2-7 | NA | TRBV30 | few | CAWSQSYEQYF | TGTGCCTGGAGTCAGTCCTACGAGCAGTACTTC
TRBJ2-5 | TRBD2 | TRBV7-3 | NA | CASSSGTSGSQETQYF | TGTGCCAGCAGCTCAGGGACTAGCGGGAGCCAAGAGACCCAGTACTTC
TRBJ2-2 | TRBD2 | TRBV7-2 | NA | CASSPRRRTSITGELFF | TGTGCCAGCAGCCCAAGAAGAAGGACTAGTATCACCGGGGAGCTGTTTTTT
TRBJ2-3 | NA | TRBV12-3/TRBV12-4 | once | CASSSSNTDTQYF | TGTGCCAGCAGTTCATCTAACACAGATACGCAGTATTTT
TRBJ1-1 | NA | TRBV11-1 | few | CASSPWRGLNTEAFF | TGTGCCAGCAGCCCCTGGAGGGGCTTGAACACTGAAGCTTTCTTT
TRBJ1-1 | TRBD1 | TRBV6-5 | NA | CASSRGQAGWAFF | TGTGCCAGCAGCCGCGGACAGGCGGGCTGGGCTTTCTTT
TRBJ1-5 | NA | TRBV6-2/TRBV6-3 | NA | CASSYPAIRGNQPQHF | TGTGCCAGCAGTTACCCTGCCATACGGGGCAATCAGCCCCAGCATTTT
TRBJ2-3 | TRBD2 | TRBV15 | NA | CATSRDTSRGAVDTQYF | TGTGCCACCAGCAGAGATACGTCGCGGGGGGCCGTAGATACGCAGTATTTT
TRBJ1-2 | TRBD1 | TRBV7-9 | NA | CASSSPGQGAAYGYTF | TGTGCCAGCAGCTCCCCGGGACAGGGGGCCGCCTATGGCTACACCTTC
TRBJ1-2 | NA | TRBV3-1/TRBV3-2 | NA | CASSQGTEGLGYTF | TGTGCCAGCAGCCAGGGGACCGAGGGACTCGGCTACACCTTC
TRBJ1-2 | NA | TRBV5-8 | NA | CASNQGGDPNYGYTF | TGTGCCAGCAACCAGGGCGGGGATCCTAACTATGGCTACACCTTC
TRBJ2-1 | TRBD2 | TRBV2 | NA | CASSSQRGTYNEQFF | TGTGCCAGCAGTTCCCAGCGGGGGACCTACAATGAGCAGTTCTTC
TRBJ2-7 | TRBD1 | TRBV6-5 | NA | CASSRGQGSYEQYF | TGTGCCAGCAGCCGCGGACAGGGCTCCTACGAGCAGTACTTC
TRBJ1-1 | NA | TRBV9 | NA | CASSAANPRAEAFF | TGTGCCAGCAGCGCCGCCAACCCGAGGGCTGAAGCTTTCTTT
TRBJ1-2 | TRBD1 | TRBV5-8 | NA | CASSVSTGGNYGYTF | TGTGCCAGCAGCGTAAGCACAGGGGGCAACTATGGCTACACCTTC
TRBJ1-2 | TRBD1 | TRBV5-1 | NA | CASSYGDRANYGYTF | TGCGCCAGCAGCTATGGGGACAGAGCTAACTATGGCTACACCTTC
TRBJ2-4 | NA | TRBV3-1/TRBV3-2 | once | CASSQEFLRTQAKNIQYF | TGTGCCAGCAGCCAAGAGTTCCTAAGGACTCAAGCCAAAAACATTCAGTACTTC
TRBJ2-7 | TRBD1 | TRBV18 | NA | CASSPPSITGGDEQYF | TGTGCCAGCTCACCACCGTCGATAACAGGGGGCGACGAGCAGTACTTC
TRBJ2-7 | TRBD1 | TRBV7-9 | few | CASSSTGWNEQYF | TGTGCCAGCAGCTCGACAGGGTGGAACGAGCAGTACTTC
TRBJ1-3 | NA | TRBV7-9 | few | CASSLASGSGGNTIYF | TGTGCCAGCAGCTTAGCGTCGGGGAGTGGTGGAAACACCATATATTTT
TRBJ1-2 | TRBD1 | TRBV9 | NA | CASSVATRGQGYTF | TGTGCCAGCAGCGTAGCTACAAGGGGGCAAGGCTACACCTTC
TRBJ1-5 | NA | TRBV2 | NA | CASNRENQPQHF | TGTGCCAGCAACAGGGAGAATCAGCCCCAGCATTTT
TRBJ2-7 | TRBD2 | TRBV5-1 | once | CASSLRSSGDHYEQYF | TGCGCCAGCAGCTTGCGCTCTAGCGGGGACCACTACGAGCAGTACTTC
TRBJ1-2 | NA | TRBV7-9 | NA | CASSSRAYGYTF | TGTGCCAGCAGCTCGAGGGCCTATGGCTACACCTTC
TRBJ1-4 | NA | TRBV6-5 | NA | CASRGGGSNEKLFF | TGTGCCAGCAGGGGCGGGGGTTCTAATGAAAAACTGTTTTTT
TRBJ2-6 | NA | TRBV10-3 | NA | CAISENSLSGANVLTF | TGTGCCATCAGTGAGAACAGTCTCTCTGGGGCCAACGTCCTGACTTTC
TRBJ1-2 | NA | TRBV28 | NA | CATHRDYGYTF | TGTGCCACCCACAGGGACTATGGCTACACCTTC
TRBJ1-2 | TRBD1 | TRBV9 | NA | CASSRTGASGGYTF | TGTGCCAGCAGTCGGACAGGGGCCTCTGGTGGCTACACCTTC
TRBJ1-4 | NA | TRBV6-5 | once | CASSQGGGSNEKLFF | TGTGCCAGCAGTCAGGGAGGAGGATCTAATGAAAAACTGTTTTTT
TRBJ1-4 | NA | TRBV19 | NA | CASSAEGLAEKLFF | TGTGCCAGTAGTGCCGAGGGATTAGCTGAAAAACTGTTTTTT
TRBJ1-5 | TRBD1 | TRBV19 | NA | CASSNPSGTGPGQPQHF | TGTGCCAGTAGCAACCCCTCCGGGACAGGGCCCGGTCAGCCCCAGCATTTT
TRBJ2-1 | TRBD2 | TRBV5-1 | NA | CASRSSGGAFHNEQFF | TGCGCCAGCAGATCTAGCGGGGGGGCCTTCCACAATGAGCAGTTCTTC
TRBJ1-1 | NA | TRBV15 | NA | CATSRDPGQDEAFF | TGTGCCACCAGCAGAGATCCCGGCCAGGATGAAGCTTTCTTT
TRBJ1-1 | NA | TRBV24-1 | NA | CAQAPVGGVNTEAFF | TGTGCCCAGGCACCAGTTGGGGGCGTAAACACTGAAGCTTTCTTT
TRBJ2-3 | TRBD1 | TRBV2 | NA | CASSGGGEDTQYF | TGTGCCAGCAGTGGAGGGGGCGAAGATACGCAGTATTTT
TRBJ1-5 | TRBD1 | TRBV18 | NA | CASSLSDRTNQPQHF | TGTGCCAGCTCACTCTCGGACAGGACTAATCAGCCCCAGCATTTT
TRBJ2-3 | NA | TRBV10-3 | NA | CAISDGGKDTQYF | TGTGCCATCAGTGACGGAGGGAAAGATACGCAGTATTTT
TRBJ1-4 | NA | TRBV27 | few | CASSYWGGEKLFF | TGTGCCAGCAGTTACTGGGGAGGTGAAAAACTGTTTTTT
TRBJ1-1 | TRBD1 | TRBV6-1 | NA | CASSVGTVSLGWLNTEAFF | TGTGCCAGCAGTGTAGGGACAGTCTCGTTGGGGTGGTTGAACACTGAAGCTTTCTTT
TRBJ1-1 | TRBD1 | TRBV19 | NA | CASTHDRVYTEAFF | TGTGCCAGTACCCACGACAGGGTGTACACTGAAGCTTTCTTT
TRBJ1-1 | TRBD1 | TRBV7-9 | NA | CASSRDRDVGAFF | TGTGCCAGCAGCCGCGACAGGGACGTGGGAGCTTTCTTT
TRBJ1-2 | NA | TRBV3-1/TRBV3-2 | NA | CASSQDPTHAGNYGYTF | TGTGCCAGCAGCCAAGATCCTACTCACGCAGGAAACTATGGCTACACCTTC
TRBJ1-2 | NA | TRBV19 | NA | CASSQTQGSGGYTF | TGTGCCAGTAGTCAGACTCAGGGTTCCGGTGGCTACACCTTC
TRBJ2-7 | NA | TRBV7-9 | NA | CASSLVEQRSSYEQYF | TGTGCCAGCAGCTTAGTGGAGCAAAGGAGCTCCTACGAGCAGTACTTC
TRBJ2-1 | TRBD2 | TRBV19 | NA | CASSLSRGGYGEQFF | TGTGCCAGTAGTCTATCCCGGGGGGGGTACGGTGAGCAGTTCTTC
TRBJ2-7 | NA | TRBV7-9 | NA | CASSLEFTVYEQYF | TGTGCCAGCAGCTTAGAATTCACGGTTTACGAGCAGTACTTC
TRBJ2-5 | TRBD1 | TRBV19 | once | CASSVSRTRGETQYF | TGTGCCAGTAGTGTCTCCCGAACCAGGGGGGAGACCCAGTACTTC
TRBJ1-1 | NA | TRBV5-1 | NA | CASSLERMNTEAFF | TGCGCCAGCAGCTTAGAGCGCATGAACACTGAAGCTTTCTTT
TRBJ2-7 | NA | TRBV24-1 | NA | CATQTRGSSYEQYF | TGTGCCACCCAGACACGGGGGAGCTCCTACGAGCAGTACTTC
TRBJ2-6 | NA | TRBV6-6 | NA | CASSPTDPGANVLTF | TGTGCCAGCAGTCCGACAGACCCTGGGGCCAACGTCCTGACTTTC
TRBJ1-2 | TRBD1 | TRBV29-1 | NA | CSVESPGQYYGYTF | TGCAGCGTTGAAAGCCCGGGACAGTACTATGGCTACACCTTC
TRBJ2-3 | TRBD1 | TRBV2 | NA | CASSEARGTAYTDTQYF | TGTGCCAGCAGTGAAGCGAGGGGGACAGCCTATACAGATACGCAGTATTTT
TRBJ1-5 | TRBD1 | TRBV18 | NA | CASSRSDRVGNQPQHF | TGTGCCAGCTCCCGTAGCGACAGGGTAGGCAATCAGCCCCAGCATTTT